This TCR beta chain was captured by sequencing in a study of T-cell memory formation after mild COVID-19. To note about this clonotype: Its antigen is still unknown.

Study-level findings and limits: Later expanders leaned CD4+, whereas day 15 to 85 contracting clones were balanced CD4/CD8.

The CDR3 extends over 14 amino acids. CDR1 SGHKS and CDR2 YYEKEE come from the germline V gene (reference sequence). V was clipped by 4 bases and J by 2 bases, with 12 bases between them. One entry per CDR3 protein, called by TCRdb with MiXCR from the 5' RACE reads. This sample has some 86,000 distinct CDR3 sequences, with 20% to 25% found just once. Sequenced material: PBMCs or a T cell subset sorted from them (not recorded which). The sequence was obtained from a man aged 18-30 years who had mild COVID-19 (a few samples of this study predate the infection). Cell type and time point are not known. The rearrangement uses TRBV5-5 and TRBJ2-5, with a tentative D call TRBD2 (5 bases). For the CDR3, the DNA is TGTGCCAGCAGCCCTCGAGCGGCTCAAGAGACCCAGTACTTC. This codes for CASSPRAAQETQYF.